Listed here are 27 T cell receptor beta chains from one sample, sequenced in a study of chemoradiotherapy in HPV16-positive cancers. TCRdb keeps only in-frame clones here, not all; method: immunoSEQ multiplex PCR. The sample consists of around 30,000 clones, about nine tenths of them appearing once. The specimen was blood, collected from a patient who underwent chemoradiotherapy. The receptors were gathered from a human donor with HPV-associated anogenital cancer.

This clone was counted once. The chain joins TRBV6-1 to TRBJ2-5, with TRBD2 matching 12 bases. Germline V lookup: CDR1 MNHNS, CDR2 SASEGT. V shed 2 bases and J 3 bases; nucleotides not matched to a gene: 1. The CDR3 is 15 amino acids. The CDR3 DNA sequence: TGTGCCAGCAGTGAACTAGCGGGGGGGGAAGAGACCCAGTACTTC. Translating it yields CASSELAGGEETQYF.

The genes are TRBV10-1 and TRBJ2-3; 8 bases align to TRBD1. The CDR3 consists of 15 residues. With 0 bases clipped from V and 4 bases from J, the junction kept 3 bases outside the gene matches. Germline CDR1 and CDR2: WNHNN and SYGVQD (reference sequence). The CDR3 DNA reads TGCGCCAGCAGTGAGTCGGGACAGGTAGCAGATACGCAGTATTTT. Protein product: CASSESGQVADTQYF.

The chain carries TRBV19 and TRBJ2-7; TRBD1 matches at 9 bases. CDR3 length: 13 amino acids. CDR1 LNHDA and CDR2 SQIVND come from the germline V gene (reference sequence). V shed 4 bases and J 4 bases; nucleotides not matched to a gene: 2. CDR3 sequence reads: CASSTGQGYEQYF. The DNA for the CDR3 is TGTGCCAGTAGTACCGGACAGGGGTACGAGCAGTACTTC.

The chain uses TRBV11-2 and TRBJ1-2; 8 nucleotides align to TRBD1. Germline V gene lookup returns CDR1 SGHAT and CDR2 FQNNGV. The V and J ends lost 5 bases and 8 bases, in that order; junction bases with no gene match: 13. CDR3 length: 15 amino acids. The CDR3, as DNA: TGTGCCAGCAGCGCACTTCGACAGGGGCGTGGGGGCTACACCTTC. This encodes CASSALRQGRGGYTF. The full variable domain, its missing parts supplied by reference TRBV11-2 and TRBJ1-2, is EAGVAQSPRYKIIEKRQSVAFWCNPISGHATLYWYQQILGQGPKLLIQFQNNGVVDDSQLPKDRFSAERLKGVDSTLKIQPAKLEDSAVYLCASSALRQGRGGYTFGSGTRLTVV.

The chain's CDR3 is CASSLARAGYGYTF. DNA of the CDR3: TGTGCCAGCAGCTTAGCGCGGGCAGGGTATGGCTACACCTTC. The V gene is TRBV7-2, the J gene TRBJ1-2; tentative D call: TRBD1 (5 bases). The V end lost 0 bases, the J end lost 5 bases, and 10 bases lay between the germline ends. This CDR3 has 14 amino acids. From germline, CDR1 is SGHTA and CDR2 FQGNSA.

A single count supports this clone. The chain uses TRBV19 and TRBJ1-6; tentatively, D is TRBD1 (6 bases). Trimming left V 5 bases short and J 1 base short, with 18 bases between. CDR3 size: 18 residues. Germline assignment: CDR1 LNHDA and CDR2 SQIVND (reference sequence). The DNA for the CDR3 is TGTGCCAGTAGTCTCAACAGGGTGGTGGGATCCTATAATTCACCCCTCCACTTT. Translation gives CASSLNRVVGSYNSPLHF.

This chain links TRBV5-1 with TRBJ1-4; D remains ambiguous. Germline values: CDR1 SGHRS, CDR2 YFSETQ. Trimming pared 2 bases from V and 4 bases from J, leaving 9 bases between. There are 14 residues in the CDR3. As DNA, the CDR3 is TGCGCCAGCAGCTTTATACGGCTTAATGAAAAACTGTTTTTT. Its translation is CASSFIRLNEKLFF.

This sequence joins TRBV6-5 and TRBJ1-6, with D uncertain. V gave up 8 bases and J gave up 5 bases, with 7 bases separating them. CDR1 and CDR2 (germline): MNHEY, SVGAGI. The CDR3 spans 12 residues. The CDR3: CASSEHNSPLHF. CDR3 nucleotide sequence: TGTGCCAGCTCCGAACATAATTCACCCCTCCACTTT.

V gene TRBV11-2 combines with J gene TRBJ2-5; no reliable D call. V was cut by 6 bases and J by 1 base, with 6 bases left in between. The germline V gene encodes CDR1 SGHAT and CDR2 FQNNGV. The CDR3 has 12 amino acids. DNA for the CDR3: TGTGCCAGCAGTATTGCCCAAGAGACCCAGTACTTC. Translation: CASSIAQETQYF.

V is TRBV6-5 and J is TRBJ2-1; 10 positions agree with TRBD1. The CDR3 is 14 amino acids. Germline V gene data show CDR1 as MNHEY and CDR2 as SVGAGI. The V gene end was trimmed by 11 bases and the J gene end by 8 bases; junction bases not matched to a gene: 12. The CDR3 reads CAHPGQGIFDEQFF. The CDR3 DNA sequence: TGTGCCCATCCGGGACAGGGGATTTTTGATGAGCAGTTCTTC.

This clone has just one count. The V call is TRBV7-6, the J call TRBJ2-1; 8 nucleotides align to TRBD2. The germline CDR1 and CDR2 sequences are SGHVS and FNYEAQ. The CDR3 runs 14 residues. V was clipped by 5 bases and J by 5 bases; unmatched bases: 5. The CDR3 coding sequence is TGTGCCAGCAGCCGGGGGGGAACTAACAATGAGCAGTTCTTC. Amino acids: CASSRGGTNNEQFF.

The gene calls are TRBV6-1 and TRBJ1-2, with D unclear. Germline values: CDR1 MNHNS, CDR2 SASEGT. The CDR3 length is 14 residues. V gave up 2 bases and J gave up 4 bases, with 11 bases separating them. The CDR3 bases are TGTGCCAGCAGTGAAAGGGAGCCCCCCTATGGCTACACCTTC. This codes for CASSEREPPYGYTF.

The CDR3 sequence is CASSPGGVVLGTEAFF. The CDR3 DNA follows: TGTGCCAGCAGCCCAGGGGGCGTTGTATTGGGCACTGAAGCTTTCTTT. The rearrangement uses TRBV27 and TRBJ1-1; 8 bases fit TRBD1. This CDR3 has 16 residues. The V gene's germline CDR1 is MNHEY and CDR2 SMNVEV (reference sequence). Trimming removed 6 bases from V and 4 bases from J; junction bases left unmatched: 13.

The CDR3 region has the DNA TGTGCCAGCGAGGAGCGGGGGCAGGACACCGGGGAGCTGTTTTTT. Translation: CASEERGQDTGELFF. The J gene is TRBJ2-2, the V gene TRBV4-2, with 8 bases matching TRBD2. J gave up 3 bases and V 8 bases, and 8 bases lay outside the gene matches. Per the germline V gene, CDR1 is LGHNA and CDR2 is YNFKEQ. The CDR3 has 15 amino acids.

This chain uses TRBV7-9 with TRBJ1-3; 7 nucleotides align to TRBD1. Germline V gene lookup returns CDR1 SEHNR and CDR2 FQNEAQ (reference sequence). The CDR3 length is 16 residues. The junction had 9 bases not matched to a gene; V was cut back by 5 bases and J by 2 bases. In DNA, the CDR3 is TGTGCCAGCAGCCCCCCTGGTAGGGGGCCTGGAAACACCATATATTTT. Protein: CASSPPGRGPGNTIYF.

V usage is TRBV7-9 and J usage is TRBJ2-3, with D possibly TRBD2 on 6 matching bases. CDR1 SEHNR and CDR2 FQNEAQ come from the germline V gene (reference sequence). The CDR3 has 16 residues. Deletions cut 5 bases from V and 3 bases from J, with 18 bases between. CDR3 protein: CASSPLRAGSTDTQYF. The CDR3 region has the DNA TGTGCCAGCAGCCCCCTTAGGGCGGGGAGTACAGATACGCAGTATTTT.

This chain connects TRBV23-1 to TRBJ1-1; no clear D. TRBV23-1 is an ORF, and what it does is uncertain. Trimming pared 3 bases from V and 0 bases from J, leaving 11 bases between. The CDR3 has 15 residues. The CDR3 protein is CASSHRSILNTEAFF. CDR3 in DNA: TGCGCCAGCAGTCACCGGTCGATATTGAACACTGAAGCTTTCTTT.

The V call is TRBV5-1, the J call TRBJ2-2; D is perhaps TRBD1 (7 bases). The germline CDR1 and CDR2 sequences are SGHRS and YFSETQ. This CDR3 spans 14 amino acids. V dropped 3 bases and J dropped 5 bases, with 11 bases sitting between them. The chain's CDR3 is CASSSRGETGELFF. The CDR3 DNA reads as TGCGCCAGCAGCTCCAGGGGGGAGACCGGGGAGCTGTTTTTT.

J is TRBJ2-2 and V is TRBV6-1; 9 bases fit TRBD1. Trimming removed 1 base from V and 5 bases from J; junction bases left unmatched: 5. The CDR3 runs 16 residues. Germline loops: CDR1 MNHNS, CDR2 SASEGT. DNA of the CDR3: TGTGCCAGCAGTGAAGAGGGGACAGGGTTAACCGGGGAGCTGTTTTTT. Protein: CASSEEGTGLTGELFF.

The gene calls are TRBV7-2 and TRBJ2-1; no definite D call. The CDR3 has 17 residues. In germline, CDR1 is SGHTA, CDR2 FQGNSA. Trimming took off 1 base at V and 4 bases at J, with 17 bases between the two ends. CDR3: CASSLVFGRAAYNEQFF. Written as DNA, the CDR3 is TGTGCCAGCAGCTTAGTTTTCGGTAGGGCTGCATACAATGAGCAGTTCTTC.

The chain employs TRBV5-8 and TRBJ2-7; 10 bases match TRBD2. Germline V lookup: CDR1 SGHTS, CDR2 YDEGEE. The CDR3 contains 15 residues. V dropped 3 bases and J dropped 3; count of bases not matched to a gene: 6. The CDR3: CASSWASGGGYEQYF. The CDR3 DNA is TGTGCCAGCAGCTGGGCTAGCGGGGGAGGCTACGAGCAGTACTTC.

The chain uses TRBV4-1 and TRBJ2-1; TRBD1 matches 10 bases. The germline CDR1 and CDR2 sequences are MGHRA and YSYEKL. The J segment lost 2 bases and the V segment lost 0 bases, leaving 16 bases of the junction unmatched. CDR3 length equals 21 residues. The CDR3 loop is CASSQDRINPWDRGPYNEQFF. CDR3 nucleotide sequence: TGCGCCAGCAGCCAAGATAGGATCAATCCCTGGGACAGGGGCCCCTACAATGAGCAGTTCTTC.

The V and J genes are TRBV11-2 and TRBJ1-2, with TRBD1 matching over 8 bases. This CDR3 contains 17 residues. CDR1 and CDR2 from the germline V gene are SGHAT and FQNNGV. J was trimmed by 7 bases and V by 6 bases; bases with no gene match: 19. This CDR3 is CASRPPAAGRGTGGYTF. DNA of the CDR3: TGTGCCAGCAGGCCCCCGGCCGCTGGGAGGGGGACAGGTGGCTACACCTTC. Variable domain in full (rest from reference TRBV11-2 and TRBJ1-2): EAGVAQSPRYKIIEKRQSVAFWCNPISGHATLYWYQQILGQGPKLLIQFQNNGVVDDSQLPKDRFSAERLKGVDSTLKIQPAKLEDSAVYLCASRPPAAGRGTGGYTFGSGTRLTVV.

The chain combines TRBV9 with TRBJ1-4, with D possibly matching TRBD1 (5 bases). The CDR3 runs 14 residues. Germline V gene data show CDR1 as SGDLS and CDR2 as YYNGEE. V was shortened by 4 bases and J by 7 bases, with 14 bases between the two germline ends. The CDR3 DNA follows: TGTGCCAGCAGCTTCGGGGGTTGGGGTGAAAAACTGTTTTTT. It encodes CASSFGGWGEKLFF.

The chain is built from TRBV18 and TRBJ2-5; no clear D. The V gene's germline CDR1 is KGHSH and CDR2 LQKENI. The V and J ends lost 8 bases and 9 bases respectively, with 16 bases between them. The CDR3 sequence is 12 residues long. The CDR3 coding sequence is TGTGCCAGCACAGAGCAACGGTGGGCCCAGTACTTC. Protein product: CASTEQRWAQYF.

CDR3 bases: TGTGCCAGCAGCTTCATTCAGGGGCGTGGATCCCAAGAGACCCAGTACTTC. Its translation is CASSFIQGRGSQETQYF. This chain links TRBV7-9 with TRBJ2-5, with D possibly being TRBD1 (6 bases). This CDR3 has 17 amino acids. V lost 3 bases, J lost 1 base, and 18 bases lay in between. Germline lookup yields CDR1 SEHNR and CDR2 FQNEAQ (reference sequence).

The gene calls are TRBV5-1 and TRBJ2-7; 9 bases match TRBD1. The CDR3 runs to 16 residues. CDR1 and CDR2 (germline): SGHRS, YFSETQ. V lost 3 bases and J lost 2; bases outside the gene matches: 9. CDR3 sequence: CASSWGTGTGTYEQYF. The CDR3 DNA reads TGCGCCAGCAGCTGGGGAACCGGGACAGGGACCTACGAGCAGTACTTC. Drawing the rest from reference TRBV5-1 and TRBJ2-7, the complete variable domain is KAGVTQTPRYLIKTRGQQVTLSCSPISGHRSVSWYQQTPGQGLQFLFEYFSETQRNKGNFPGRFSGRQFSNSRSEMNVSTLELGDSALYLCASSWGTGTGTYEQYFGPGTRLTVT.